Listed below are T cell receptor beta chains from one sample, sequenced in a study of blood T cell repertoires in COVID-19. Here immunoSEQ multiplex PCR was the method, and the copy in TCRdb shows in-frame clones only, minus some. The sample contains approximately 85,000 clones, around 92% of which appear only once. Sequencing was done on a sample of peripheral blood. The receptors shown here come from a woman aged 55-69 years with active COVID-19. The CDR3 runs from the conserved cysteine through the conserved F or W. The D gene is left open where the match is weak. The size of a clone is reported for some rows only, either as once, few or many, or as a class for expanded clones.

CDR3nt: TGTGCCAGCAGCCCCGGGGGGACTAGCGGAGCGGCAGATACGCAGTATTTT
CDR3aa: CASSPGGTSGAADTQYF
v_gene: TRBV9
j_gene: TRBJ2-3
d_gene: TRBD2
abundance: -

CDR3nt: TGTGCCAGCAACCCGGGGAGCTCCTACAATGAGCAGTTCTTC
CDR3aa: CASNPGSSYNEQFF
v_gene: TRBV6-2/TRBV6-3
j_gene: TRBJ2-1
d_gene: -
abundance: -

CDR3nt: TGTGCCAGCAGCTCGGGACTCCTGGATGGGACTGAAGCTTTCTTT
CDR3aa: CASSSGLLDGTEAFF
v_gene: TRBV7-9
j_gene: TRBJ1-1
d_gene: -
abundance: -

CDR3nt: TGTGCCAGCAGCCCAGGGCAGGGGGCTGGTGGAAACACCATATATTTT
CDR3aa: CASSPGQGAGGNTIYF
v_gene: TRBV5-4
j_gene: TRBJ1-3
d_gene: TRBD1
abundance: -

CDR3nt: TGTGCCAGCAGCCGCCAGGGCACAGAAAAAAACATTCAGTACTTC
CDR3aa: CASSRQGTEKNIQYF
v_gene: TRBV5-5
j_gene: TRBJ2-4
d_gene: -
abundance: once

CDR3nt: TGTGCCAGCAGTTTGGGGGGATACGAGCAGTACTTC
CDR3aa: CASSLGGYEQYF
v_gene: TRBV2
j_gene: TRBJ2-7
d_gene: -
abundance: -

CDR3nt: TGTGCCAGCAGTGAGGGGGGCTCCTACAATGAGCAGTTCTTC
CDR3aa: CASSEGGSYNEQFF
v_gene: TRBV25-1
j_gene: TRBJ2-1
d_gene: -
abundance: -

CDR3nt: TGTGCCAGCAGCGAGATATTACAGGAGAACACTGAAGCTTTCTTT
CDR3aa: CASSEILQENTEAFF
v_gene: TRBV7-8
j_gene: TRBJ1-1
d_gene: -
abundance: -

CDR3nt: TGTGCCTGGAGTGTACGCAACATTGATACGCAGTATTTT
CDR3aa: CAWSVRNIDTQYF
v_gene: TRBV30
j_gene: TRBJ2-3
d_gene: -
abundance: -

CDR3nt: TGTGCCAGTAGTACGGACAGGGGGAACACTGAAGCTTTCTTT
CDR3aa: CASSTDRGNTEAFF
v_gene: TRBV19
j_gene: TRBJ1-1
d_gene: TRBD1
abundance: few

CDR3nt: TGTGCCAGCAGTTTGGAACAGGGGGCGCATGAGCAGTTCTTC
CDR3aa: CASSLEQGAHEQFF
v_gene: TRBV28
j_gene: TRBJ2-1
d_gene: TRBD1
abundance: -

CDR3nt: TGTGCCAGCAGTTACACGGACGGGAGGAATCAGCCCCAGCATTTT
CDR3aa: CASSYTDGRNQPQHF
v_gene: TRBV6-6
j_gene: TRBJ1-5
d_gene: -
abundance: -

CDR3nt: TGTGCCATCAGTGAGTCTCCAGGGGACGGTTCACCCCTCCACTTT
CDR3aa: CAISESPGDGSPLHF
v_gene: TRBV10-3
j_gene: TRBJ1-6
d_gene: -
abundance: -

CDR3nt: TGTGCCAGCTCACCCGCCGGGACAGGGGGCGGGGAGGCTTTCTTT
CDR3aa: CASSPAGTGGGEAFF
v_gene: TRBV18
j_gene: TRBJ1-1
d_gene: TRBD1
abundance: -

CDR3nt: TGTGCCAGCAGCAAGGGACAGGGATTACGGAACTTC
CDR3aa: CASSKGQGLRNF
v_gene: TRBV28
j_gene: TRBJ2-7
d_gene: TRBD1
abundance: -

CDR3nt: TGTGCCAGCAGTCGCCCGGGAGGAGAGACCCAGTACTTC
CDR3aa: CASSRPGGETQYF
v_gene: TRBV6-2/TRBV6-3
j_gene: TRBJ2-5
d_gene: TRBD2
abundance: -

CDR3nt: TGTGCCAGCAGCCGGTCTGAAAGCTCCTACAATGAGCAGTTCTTC
CDR3aa: CASSRSESSYNEQFF
v_gene: TRBV2
j_gene: TRBJ2-1
d_gene: -
abundance: once

CDR3nt: TGCGCCAGCAGCCAAGGGGGCCGGATGACCTCTGGAAACACCATATATTTT
CDR3aa: CASSQGGRMTSGNTIYF
v_gene: TRBV5-1
j_gene: TRBJ1-3
d_gene: TRBD1
abundance: -

CDR3nt: TGTGCCAGCAGTTTAAGAAGGGGAGGTAACACTGAAGCTTTCTTT
CDR3aa: CASSLRRGGNTEAFF
v_gene: TRBV28
j_gene: TRBJ1-1
d_gene: -
abundance: once

CDR3nt: TGTGCCAGCGGCAAAGACAGGCTTCGTAATGAAAAACTGTTTTTT
CDR3aa: CASGKDRLRNEKLFF
v_gene: TRBV11-2
j_gene: TRBJ1-4
d_gene: -
abundance: -

CDR3nt: TGCAGCGTGGGTGAGGTCGCAGATACGCAGTATTTT
CDR3aa: CSVGEVADTQYF
v_gene: TRBV29-1
j_gene: TRBJ2-3
d_gene: -
abundance: -

CDR3nt: TGTGCCAGCAGTGAAGCGCTCACTCCCGGGAACCGGGAGCTGTTTTTT
CDR3aa: CASSEALTPGNRELFF
v_gene: TRBV6-1
j_gene: TRBJ2-2
d_gene: -
abundance: -

CDR3nt: TGTGCCACCAGCAGAGATCTAGCAAACTATGGCTACACCTTC
CDR3aa: CATSRDLANYGYTF
v_gene: TRBV15
j_gene: TRBJ1-2
d_gene: -
abundance: -

CDR3nt: TGTGCCAGCAGACGGACCGACAGCCAAGAGACCCAGTACTTC
CDR3aa: CASRRTDSQETQYF
v_gene: TRBV5-4
j_gene: TRBJ2-5
d_gene: -
abundance: -

CDR3nt: TGTGCCAGTAGTGTACAGGGAGGGACCGGGGAGCTGTTTTTT
CDR3aa: CASSVQGGTGELFF
v_gene: TRBV19
j_gene: TRBJ2-2
d_gene: -
abundance: -

CDR3nt: TGTGCCAGTATTCCACAGGGGGGCAATCAGCCCCAGCATTTT
CDR3aa: CASIPQGGNQPQHF
v_gene: TRBV19
j_gene: TRBJ1-5
d_gene: TRBD1
abundance: -

CDR3nt: TGTGCCAGCAGCTCCCTAGCGGGGGTCCGCTACAATGAGCAGTTCTTC
CDR3aa: CASSSLAGVRYNEQFF
v_gene: TRBV7-2
j_gene: TRBJ2-1
d_gene: TRBD2
abundance: -

CDR3nt: TGTGCCAGCAGCTTGGGACAGAAGGCCTACAATGAGCAGTTCTTC
CDR3aa: CASSLGQKAYNEQFF
v_gene: TRBV7-2
j_gene: TRBJ2-1
d_gene: TRBD1
abundance: -

CDR3nt: TGCAGCGTTGAAAGAGGACAGGGGTACACTGAAGCTTTCTTT
CDR3aa: CSVERGQGYTEAFF
v_gene: TRBV29-1
j_gene: TRBJ1-1
d_gene: TRBD1
abundance: -

CDR3nt: TGTGCCAGCAGTTACTGGACTAGCGGGAGTAATGAGCAGTTCTTC
CDR3aa: CASSYWTSGSNEQFF
v_gene: TRBV6-2/TRBV6-3
j_gene: TRBJ2-1
d_gene: TRBD2
abundance: -

CDR3nt: TGTGCCAGCAGCAGTCTCCCGGGACAGAATTCACCCCTCCACTTT
CDR3aa: CASSSLPGQNSPLHF
v_gene: TRBV5-6
j_gene: TRBJ1-6
d_gene: TRBD1
abundance: -

CDR3nt: TGTGCCAGCAGCTTGGGACAGGGAGACTACGAGCAGTACTTC
CDR3aa: CASSLGQGDYEQYF
v_gene: TRBV5-4
j_gene: TRBJ2-7
d_gene: TRBD1
abundance: -

CDR3nt: TGCGCCAGCAGCTTAGCGGGAGGGCCTGTCGGGGAGCTGTTTTTT
CDR3aa: CASSLAGGPVGELFF
v_gene: TRBV5-1
j_gene: TRBJ2-2
d_gene: TRBD2
abundance: -

CDR3nt: TGTGCCAGCAGCTTAACGGGTGGCTATGGCTACACCTTC
CDR3aa: CASSLTGGYGYTF
v_gene: TRBV11-1
j_gene: TRBJ1-2
d_gene: -
abundance: -

CDR3nt: TGTGCCAGCAGCCCCGGACTAGCGGGAGGCACCGGGGAGCTGTTTTTT
CDR3aa: CASSPGLAGGTGELFF
v_gene: TRBV3-1/TRBV3-2
j_gene: TRBJ2-2
d_gene: TRBD2
abundance: -

CDR3nt: TGTGCCTGGAGTACCCCATGGACAGGAGCAGGTGGCTACACCTTC
CDR3aa: CAWSTPWTGAGGYTF
v_gene: TRBV30
j_gene: TRBJ1-2
d_gene: TRBD1
abundance: -

CDR3nt: TGTGCCAGCAGTTTACCGGGGAAAAACATTCAGTACTTC
CDR3aa: CASSLPGKNIQYF
v_gene: TRBV28
j_gene: TRBJ2-4
d_gene: -
abundance: -

CDR3nt: TGTGCCAGCAGTCCGCGAACAGGGGGCAATTATGGCTACACCTTC
CDR3aa: CASSPRTGGNYGYTF
v_gene: TRBV6-5
j_gene: TRBJ1-2
d_gene: TRBD1
abundance: -

CDR3nt: TGTGCCACCAGGGGGGACACTTCAAATTCACCCCTCCACTTT
CDR3aa: CATRGDTSNSPLHF
v_gene: TRBV19
j_gene: TRBJ1-6
d_gene: TRBD1
abundance: -

CDR3nt: TGTGCCACGGGTAACGGGGGTTACGAGCAGTACTTC
CDR3aa: CATGNGGYEQYF
v_gene: TRBV6-5
j_gene: TRBJ2-7
d_gene: -
abundance: -

CDR3nt: TGTGCCAGCAGCCCTACCCGACAGGAACATGGCTACACCTTC
CDR3aa: CASSPTRQEHGYTF
v_gene: TRBV6-2/TRBV6-3
j_gene: TRBJ1-2
d_gene: -
abundance: -

CDR3nt: TGCAGCGTTGTAGCGGGGGGGCCCACAGATACGCAGTATTTT
CDR3aa: CSVVAGGPTDTQYF
v_gene: TRBV29-1
j_gene: TRBJ2-3
d_gene: TRBD2
abundance: -

CDR3nt: TGTGCCAGCAGTTTTTCGGGCGGAGGTACGCAGTATTTT
CDR3aa: CASSFSGGGTQYF
v_gene: TRBV6-2/TRBV6-3
j_gene: TRBJ2-3
d_gene: -
abundance: -

CDR3nt: TGCGCCAGCAGCTTGGAACTTCAGGGTGGCTACACCTTC
CDR3aa: CASSLELQGGYTF
v_gene: TRBV5-1
j_gene: TRBJ1-2
d_gene: -
abundance: -